The clone carrying this T cell receptor beta chain has more than one count but fewer than ten. The antigen remains unidentified. This entry comes from a study of early T cells in non-severe SARS-CoV-2 infection. Whole-study findings and limits: Matching results from VDJdb favored anti-spike CD8 responses, leaving private and CD4 specificities undetected.

TCRdb processed the 5' RACE reads anew with MiXCR; each CDR3 protein has one entry. The table has 65,000 to 95,000 distinct CDR3 sequences, roughly 13% seen once; the top ten hold 9.5% to 12%. Sequencing input: whole blood. The clonotype was recovered from an adult who was a healthcare worker with PCR-confirmed SARS-CoV-2 infection or an uninfected control (not recorded which).

The CDR3 nucleotides are TGTGCCACCGTGGACAGAGGTGGCTACACCTTC. Protein product: CATVDRGGYTF. The gene calls are TRBV28 and TRBJ1-2, with TRBD1 as a possible D gene (6 bases). The germline gives CDR1 MDHEN, CDR2 SYDVKM. V was clipped by 10 bases and J by 7 bases, with 13 bases between them. The CDR3 is made up of 11 amino acids.